This is a list of T cell receptor beta chains from one sample in a study of cytomegalovirus exposure and HLA in healthy donors. Here immunoSEQ multiplex PCR was the method, and the copy in TCRdb shows in-frame clones only, minus some. The table has around 170,000 clones, roughly 77% seen once. Material: PBMCs. These receptors were obtained from a woman aged 45-59 years in good health and CMV-seropositive. Each CDR3 is given with its conserved first and last residue. D genes are given only for firm matches. Clone size, where shown, is once, few, many, or a class for clones that have expanded.

DNA: TGCGCCAGCAGCTTGGTAGCGGGGAGCACAGATACGCAGTATTTT; CDR3: CASSLVAGSTDTQYF; D: TRBD2; V: TRBV5-1; size: few; J: TRBJ2-3
DNA: TGTGCCAGCAAACCCCGCGGGGAGCGGGAGCCCGTTGATGAGCAGTTCTTC; CDR3: CASKPRGEREPVDEQFF; D: TRBD2; V: TRBV27; size: few; J: TRBJ2-1
DNA: TGCGCCAGCAGCCTTCCGGACAGGGGGCCTGGAAACACCATATATTTT; CDR3: CASSLPDRGPGNTIYF; D: TRBD1; V: TRBV5-1; size: NA; J: TRBJ1-3
DNA: TGTGCCAGCAGCCCAGGACAGGGATTGAGCACAGATACGCAGTATTTT; CDR3: CASSPGQGLSTDTQYF; D: TRBD1; V: TRBV28; size: NA; J: TRBJ2-3
DNA: TGTGCCAGCAGTCTCGGGGGACCCGGGAGGGAGACCCAGTACTTC; CDR3: CASSLGGPGRETQYF; D: TRBD2; V: TRBV7-2; size: NA; J: TRBJ2-5
DNA: TGTTCCAGCAGTCGTTCAGGGGCCGCACAAGAGACCCAGTACTTC; CDR3: CSSSRSGAAQETQYF; D: NA; V: TRBV7-9; size: NA; J: TRBJ2-5
DNA: TGTGCCAGCAGCTCTTTAGTTTCCACGAGGGGGGGCGCCTATGGCTACACCTTC; CDR3: CASSSLVSTRGGAYGYTF; D: NA; V: TRBV9; size: NA; J: TRBJ1-2
DNA: TGTGCCAGCAGCGTTAATAGCGGGAAAGGGGGTGAGCAGTTCTTC; CDR3: CASSVNSGKGGEQFF; D: TRBD2; V: TRBV9; size: NA; J: TRBJ2-1
DNA: TGCGCCAGCAGCTTGGATCGGGAAAAACTGTTTTTT; CDR3: CASSLDREKLFF; D: NA; V: TRBV5-1; size: NA; J: TRBJ1-4
DNA: TGTGCCAGCAGCTCCCGGGGGGGCCACGAGACCCAGTACTTC; CDR3: CASSSRGGHETQYF; D: TRBD2; V: TRBV7-9; size: once; J: TRBJ2-5
DNA: TGTGCCAGTAGCCGACAGGGGACTACTCATAGCAATCAGCCCCAGCATTTT; CDR3: CASSRQGTTHSNQPQHF; D: TRBD1; V: TRBV19; size: NA; J: TRBJ1-5
DNA: TGTGCCAGCAGCTTAGGTGTTTGGGAGGGGTACGAGCAGTACTTC; CDR3: CASSLGVWEGYEQYF; D: TRBD2; V: TRBV11-3; size: once; J: TRBJ2-7
DNA: TGTGCCAGCAGTTTTATCAGGGATAACCAGCCCCAGCATTTT; CDR3: CASSFIRDNQPQHF; D: NA; V: TRBV28; size: once; J: TRBJ1-5
DNA: TGTGCCAGCAGCGTAGGGGATAGCGGGAGAGGCGGCACCGGGGAGCTGTTTTTT; CDR3: CASSVGDSGRGGTGELFF; D: TRBD2; V: TRBV9; size: NA; J: TRBJ2-2
DNA: TGTGCCAGCAGCTTATGGCAGGGGAGGCAGTACTTC; CDR3: CASSLWQGRQYF; D: NA; V: TRBV13; size: NA; J: TRBJ2-7
DNA: TGTGCCAGCAGCTTAGTGGGGGGGCGAGAGACCCAGTACTTC; CDR3: CASSLVGGRETQYF; D: NA; V: TRBV7-2; size: NA; J: TRBJ2-5
DNA: TGTGCCAGTATGGACGGGGGGTTCTCCTACGAGCAGTACTTC; CDR3: CASMDGGFSYEQYF; D: TRBD2; V: TRBV19; size: NA; J: TRBJ2-7
DNA: TGTGCCAGCAGCTCGAGTCTCAGGGGCGGCTACGAGCAGTACTTC; CDR3: CASSSSLRGGYEQYF; D: NA; V: TRBV7-9; size: NA; J: TRBJ2-7
DNA: TGCGCCAGCAGCGGGCGCGAGGAGCCCCAGGGGGCCCAGTACTTC; CDR3: CASSGREEPQGAQYF; D: TRBD1; V: TRBV5-1; size: once; J: TRBJ2-5
DNA: TGTGCCAGCAGTGAAGCAATGTGGGGACAGGCCCTAGAGACCCAGTACTTC; CDR3: CASSEAMWGQALETQYF; D: TRBD1; V: TRBV6-1; size: NA; J: TRBJ2-5
DNA: TGCAGCGGGACAGGGGGCCCTAACTATGGCTACACCTTC; CDR3: CSGTGGPNYGYTF; D: TRBD1; V: TRBV29-1; size: NA; J: TRBJ1-2
DNA: TGTGCCAGCAGAACCGACAGAGGAAACACCATATATTTT; CDR3: CASRTDRGNTIYF; D: NA; V: TRBV2; size: NA; J: TRBJ1-3
DNA: TGTGCCAGTGACGGCGGAGCAGGGAATGAGCAGTTCTTC; CDR3: CASDGGAGNEQFF; D: NA; V: TRBV19; size: NA; J: TRBJ2-1
DNA: TGTGCCAGCTCATCAGACAGGACCGGGGAGCTGTTTTTT; CDR3: CASSSDRTGELFF; D: NA; V: TRBV18; size: once; J: TRBJ2-2
DNA: TGTGCCAGCAGCGAGGTTACTAGCGGGAAGTACGAGCAGTACTTC; CDR3: CASSEVTSGKYEQYF; D: TRBD2; V: TRBV6-5; size: NA; J: TRBJ2-7
DNA: TGTGCCAGCAGCGTAGGACAGGGCATTAAGCAGTTCTTC; CDR3: CASSVGQGIKQFF; D: TRBD1; V: TRBV11-1; size: NA; J: TRBJ2-1
DNA: TGTGCCAGCAGTTTGGCACCGACCTACGAGCAGTACTTC; CDR3: CASSLAPTYEQYF; D: NA; V: TRBV28; size: NA; J: TRBJ2-7
DNA: TGTGCCAGCAGTCCCCGGACACTTCGAGAGCTGTTTTTT; CDR3: CASSPRTLRELFF; D: NA; V: TRBV28; size: NA; J: TRBJ2-2
DNA: TGTGCCAGCTCACCGGGACAGAAGAACACTGAAGCTTTCTTT; CDR3: CASSPGQKNTEAFF; D: TRBD1; V: TRBV18; size: NA; J: TRBJ1-1
DNA: TGTGCCAGCAGCCCAGCGGGCTCTAAGGGGACCCAGTACTTC; CDR3: CASSPAGSKGTQYF; D: NA; V: TRBV11-3; size: NA; J: TRBJ2-5
DNA: TGCAGCCCCCGGATTGGGACTAGCGGAACCGGGGAGCTGTTTTTT; CDR3: CSPRIGTSGTGELFF; D: TRBD2; V: TRBV29-1; size: NA; J: TRBJ2-2
DNA: TGCGCCAGCACCCTGTGGTGGACAGGGGGTGGCAATGAGCAGTTCTTC; CDR3: CASTLWWTGGGNEQFF; D: TRBD1; V: TRBV5-1; size: NA; J: TRBJ2-1
DNA: TGTGCTAGTGGTTTGGACACCGTTGCCTCTAATTCACCCCTCCACTTT; CDR3: CASGLDTVASNSPLHF; D: NA; V: TRBV12-5; size: NA; J: TRBJ1-6
DNA: TGCAGTGCTAGACCCTATAACGAGCAGTACTTC; CDR3: CSARPYNEQYF; D: NA; V: TRBV20-1; size: NA; J: TRBJ2-7
DNA: TGTGCCAGCAGCTCGACAGGGTTTGGCTACACCTTC; CDR3: CASSSTGFGYTF; D: TRBD1; V: TRBV7-2; size: once; J: TRBJ1-2
DNA: TGTGCCAGCGGCGGGACAGGGGTAGCGTCCTACGAGCAGTACTTC; CDR3: CASGGTGVASYEQYF; D: TRBD1; V: TRBV28; size: NA; J: TRBJ2-7
DNA: TGCGCCAGCAGCTTGACGGTGCGGGAGGTCACAGATACGCAGTATTTT; CDR3: CASSLTVREVTDTQYF; D: TRBD2; V: TRBV5-1; size: NA; J: TRBJ2-3
DNA: TGTGCCAGCAGTTTAAAGGCGGCTACCCCCTTCGAGCAGTACTTC; CDR3: CASSLKAATPFEQYF; D: NA; V: TRBV27; size: few; J: TRBJ2-7
DNA: TGTGCCAGCAGCTTGGTTGGGACTAGTGCCGAGCAGTACTTC; CDR3: CASSLVGTSAEQYF; D: TRBD2; V: TRBV5-4; size: once; J: TRBJ2-7
DNA: TGTGCCAGCAGCTCGAAGCGGGACAAGACCTACGAGCAGTACTTC; CDR3: CASSSKRDKTYEQYF; D: NA; V: TRBV5-8; size: NA; J: TRBJ2-7
DNA: TGTGCCAGCAGCTTGGGCCTGACAGGGGGAGAGGGCTATGGCTACACCTTC; CDR3: CASSLGLTGGEGYGYTF; D: TRBD1; V: TRBV5-4; size: NA; J: TRBJ1-2
DNA: TGTGCCAGCAGGGGACAGGGGACCTACGAGCAGTACTTC; CDR3: CASRGQGTYEQYF; D: TRBD1; V: TRBV25-1; size: NA; J: TRBJ2-7
DNA: TGTGCCAGCAGCTTAGAAAGGGGTCTAAACTATGGCTACACCTTC; CDR3: CASSLERGLNYGYTF; D: NA; V: TRBV7-9; size: NA; J: TRBJ1-2
DNA: TGTGCCAGCAGCTTTACAGTTTCTCGCTCTGGAAACACCATATATTTT; CDR3: CASSFTVSRSGNTIYF; D: NA; V: TRBV11-2; size: few; J: TRBJ1-3
DNA: TGTGCCAGCAGCTCCTATCCGGGACTAGGGGGTGAAGAGACCCAGTACTTC; CDR3: CASSSYPGLGGEETQYF; D: TRBD2; V: TRBV7-3; size: NA; J: TRBJ2-5
DNA: TGTGCCAGCAGCTTACCCCCTGGGAGGAATGAAGCTTTCTTT; CDR3: CASSLPPGRNEAFF; D: NA; V: TRBV7-2; size: NA; J: TRBJ1-1
DNA: TGTGCCAGCAGTGAACGCCGTTTAGCGGGCACAGATACGCAGTATTTT; CDR3: CASSERRLAGTDTQYF; D: NA; V: TRBV25-1; size: NA; J: TRBJ2-3
DNA: TGCGCCAGCAGCTTGTCAGGGGGTCGCGAGACCCAGTACTTC; CDR3: CASSLSGGRETQYF; D: TRBD1; V: TRBV5-1; size: NA; J: TRBJ2-5
DNA: TGTGCCAGCAGCTTACTACCGGGACAGGGGATGTCCCAGTACTTC; CDR3: CASSLLPGQGMSQYF; D: TRBD1; V: TRBV5-8; size: NA; J: TRBJ2-5
DNA: TGTGCCAGCAGCGTATCAGCGAATAACTATGGCTACACCTTC; CDR3: CASSVSANNYGYTF; D: NA; V: TRBV9; size: once; J: TRBJ1-2
DNA: TGCGCCAGCAGCTCGACGACAGGCCAGGAAGGGGAGCTGTTTTTT; CDR3: CASSSTTGQEGELFF; D: NA; V: TRBV5-1; size: once; J: TRBJ2-2
DNA: TGTGCCAGCAGCGGGATAGCGGGAGGTGGAGATGAGCAGTTCTTC; CDR3: CASSGIAGGGDEQFF; D: TRBD2; V: TRBV11-1; size: once; J: TRBJ2-1
DNA: TGTGCCAGCAGTTTGAGGGGGGGGCCAACCTACAATGAGCAGTTCTTC; CDR3: CASSLRGGPTYNEQFF; D: NA; V: TRBV28; size: NA; J: TRBJ2-1
DNA: TGTGCCAGCAGCGTCAGGGAGGGGGATACGCAGTATTTT; CDR3: CASSVREGDTQYF; D: TRBD2; V: TRBV9; size: NA; J: TRBJ2-3